The entry below gives a single TCR beta chain sequence along with its context. These data are taken from a study of T-cell reconstitution after alpha-beta-depleted transplantation in children. Preparation of the TCRbeta library involved a method that used unique molecular identifiers. TCRdb reanalysed the PCR reads using MiXCR and keeps one entry per CDR3 protein. The sample carries 200,000 to 300,000 distinct CDR3 sequences, roughly 25% recorded once. The CDR3 is 14 amino acids. The ends were cut back, 1 base at V and 4 bases at J, with 8 bases in the middle. Germline CDR1 is KGHDR and CDR2 is SFDVKD.

The genes are TRBV24-1 and TRBJ2-3; no clear D gene. This receptor was identified in a girl under 10 years old with Fanconi anemia, due to receive a stem cell transplant. This sample comprised PBMCs, obtained before TCRalphabeta/CD19-depleted stem cell transplant. The CDR3 bases are TGTGCCACCAGTGATTTTTTGGGCCCAGATACGCAGTATTTT. Amino acids: CATSDFLGPDTQYF.